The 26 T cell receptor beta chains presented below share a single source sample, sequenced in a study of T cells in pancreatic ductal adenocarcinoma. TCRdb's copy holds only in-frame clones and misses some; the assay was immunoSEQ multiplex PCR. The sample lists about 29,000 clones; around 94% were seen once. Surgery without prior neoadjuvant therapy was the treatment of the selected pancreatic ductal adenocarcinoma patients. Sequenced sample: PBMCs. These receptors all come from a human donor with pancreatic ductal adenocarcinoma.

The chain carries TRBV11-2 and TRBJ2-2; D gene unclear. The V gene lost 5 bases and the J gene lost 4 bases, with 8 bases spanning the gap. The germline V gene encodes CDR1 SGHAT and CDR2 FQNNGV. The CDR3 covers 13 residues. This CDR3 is CASSPVPTGELFF. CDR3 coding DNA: TGTGCCAGCAGCCCTGTGCCCACCGGGGAGCTGTTTTTT.

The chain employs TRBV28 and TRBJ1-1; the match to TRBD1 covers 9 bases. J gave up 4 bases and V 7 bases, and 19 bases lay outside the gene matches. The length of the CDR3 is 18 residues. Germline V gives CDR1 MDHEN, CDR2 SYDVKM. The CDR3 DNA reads TGTGCCAGCAATCCACGGGGAGGGACAGGGTTGAAGATCACTGAAGCTTTCTTT. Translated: CASNPRGGTGLKITEAFF.

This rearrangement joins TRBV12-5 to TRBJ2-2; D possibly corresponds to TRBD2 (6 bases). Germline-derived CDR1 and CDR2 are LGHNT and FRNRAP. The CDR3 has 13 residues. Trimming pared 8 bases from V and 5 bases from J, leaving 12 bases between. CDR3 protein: CASSGHGTGELFF. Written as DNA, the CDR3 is TGTGCTAGTAGCGGGCACGGTACCGGGGAGCTGTTTTTT.

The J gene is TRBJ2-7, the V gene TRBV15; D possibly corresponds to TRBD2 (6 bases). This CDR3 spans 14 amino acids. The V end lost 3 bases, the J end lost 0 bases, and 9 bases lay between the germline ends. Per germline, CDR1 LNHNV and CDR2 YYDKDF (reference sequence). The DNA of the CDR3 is TGTGCCACCAGCAGGGAGGGTAGCTCCTACGAGCAGTACTTC. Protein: CATSREGSSYEQYF.

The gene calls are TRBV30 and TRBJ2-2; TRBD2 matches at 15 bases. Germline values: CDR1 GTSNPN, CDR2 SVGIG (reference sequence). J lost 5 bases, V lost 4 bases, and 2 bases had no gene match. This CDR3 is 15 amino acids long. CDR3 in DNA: TGTGCCTGGACCGGACTAGCGGGAGGGACCGGGGAGCTGTTTTTT. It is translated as CAWTGLAGGTGELFF.

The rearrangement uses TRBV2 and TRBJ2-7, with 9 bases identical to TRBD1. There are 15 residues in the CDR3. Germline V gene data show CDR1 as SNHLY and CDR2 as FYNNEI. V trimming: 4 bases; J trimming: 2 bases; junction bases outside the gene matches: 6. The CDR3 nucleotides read TGTGCCAGCAGTGTACAGGGGGCAATAACCTACGAGCAGTACTTC. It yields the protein CASSVQGAITYEQYF. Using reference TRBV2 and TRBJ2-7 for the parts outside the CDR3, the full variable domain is EPEVTQTPSHQVTQMGQEVILRCVPISNHLYFYWYRQILGQKVEFLVSFYNNEISEKSEIFDDQFSVERPDGSNFTLKIRSTKLEDSAMYFCASSVQGAITYEQYFGPGTRLTVT.

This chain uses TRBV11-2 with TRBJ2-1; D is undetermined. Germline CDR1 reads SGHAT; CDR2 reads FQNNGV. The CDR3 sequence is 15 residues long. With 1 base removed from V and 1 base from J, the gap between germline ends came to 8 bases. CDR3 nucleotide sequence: TGTGCCAGCAGCTTAGGCCAGCCGTCCTACAATGAGCAGTTCTTC. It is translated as CASSLGQPSYNEQFF.

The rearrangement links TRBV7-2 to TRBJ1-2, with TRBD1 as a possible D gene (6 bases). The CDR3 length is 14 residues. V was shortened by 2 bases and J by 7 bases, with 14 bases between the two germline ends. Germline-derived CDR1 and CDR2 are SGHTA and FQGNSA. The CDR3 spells CASSLNRDLSGYTF. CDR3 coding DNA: TGTGCCAGCAGCTTAAACAGGGACCTCAGTGGCTACACCTTC.

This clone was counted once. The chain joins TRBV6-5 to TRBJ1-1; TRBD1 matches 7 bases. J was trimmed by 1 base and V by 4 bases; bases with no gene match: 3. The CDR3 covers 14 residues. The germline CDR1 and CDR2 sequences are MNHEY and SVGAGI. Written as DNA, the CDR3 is TGTGCCAGCAGTTTCGACAGGGCGAACACTGAAGCTTTCTTT. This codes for CASSFDRANTEAFF.

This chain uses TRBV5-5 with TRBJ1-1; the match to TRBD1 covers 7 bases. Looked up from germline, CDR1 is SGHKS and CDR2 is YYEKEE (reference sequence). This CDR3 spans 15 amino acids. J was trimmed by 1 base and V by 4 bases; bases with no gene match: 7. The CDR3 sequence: CASSRDGTANTEAFF. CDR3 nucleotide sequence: TGTGCCAGCAGCCGGGACGGGACAGCGAACACTGAAGCTTTCTTT.

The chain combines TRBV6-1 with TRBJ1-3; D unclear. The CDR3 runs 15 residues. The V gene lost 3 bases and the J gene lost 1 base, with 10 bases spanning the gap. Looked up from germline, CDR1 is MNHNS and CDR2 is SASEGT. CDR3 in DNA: TGTGCCAGCAGTGAGGTCCGGGGTTCTGGAAACACCATATATTTT. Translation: CASSEVRGSGNTIYF.

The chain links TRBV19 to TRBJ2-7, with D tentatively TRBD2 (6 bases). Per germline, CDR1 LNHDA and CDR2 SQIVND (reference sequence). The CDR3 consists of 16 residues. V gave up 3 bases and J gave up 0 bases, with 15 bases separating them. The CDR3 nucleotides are TGTGCCAGTAGTATGGGCGGGGCCCTCCTCTCCTACGAGCAGTACTTC. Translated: CASSMGGALLSYEQYF.

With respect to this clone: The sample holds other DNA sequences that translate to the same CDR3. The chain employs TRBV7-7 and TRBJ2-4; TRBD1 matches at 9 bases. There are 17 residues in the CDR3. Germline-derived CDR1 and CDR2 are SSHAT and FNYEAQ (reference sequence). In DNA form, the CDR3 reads TGTGTCGGGCCCAGGGGCGAACCGGGACAGGGCAAAAACATTCAGTACTTC. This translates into CVGPRGEPGQGKNIQYF.

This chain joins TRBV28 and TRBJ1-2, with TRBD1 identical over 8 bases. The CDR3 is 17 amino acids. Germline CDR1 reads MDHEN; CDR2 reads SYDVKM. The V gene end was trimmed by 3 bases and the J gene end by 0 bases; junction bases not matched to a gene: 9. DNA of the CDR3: TGTGCCAGCAGTTTTAATATAGGACAGGGTTCTAACTATGGCTACACCTTC. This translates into CASSFNIGQGSNYGYTF.

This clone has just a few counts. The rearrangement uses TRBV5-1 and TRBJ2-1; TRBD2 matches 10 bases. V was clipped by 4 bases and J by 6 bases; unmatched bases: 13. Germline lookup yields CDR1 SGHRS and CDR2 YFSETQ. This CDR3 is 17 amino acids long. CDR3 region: CASSAGPLGTSVNEQFF. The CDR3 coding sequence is TGCGCCAGCAGCGCCGGACCCTTAGGGACTAGCGTCAATGAGCAGTTCTTC.

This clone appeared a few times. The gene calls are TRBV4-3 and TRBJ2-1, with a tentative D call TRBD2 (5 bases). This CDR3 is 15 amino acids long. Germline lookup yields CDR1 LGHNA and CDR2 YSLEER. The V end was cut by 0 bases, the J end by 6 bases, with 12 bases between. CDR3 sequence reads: CASSQDYRGVNEQFF. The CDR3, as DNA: TGCGCCAGCAGCCAAGATTATCGGGGTGTCAATGAGCAGTTCTTC.

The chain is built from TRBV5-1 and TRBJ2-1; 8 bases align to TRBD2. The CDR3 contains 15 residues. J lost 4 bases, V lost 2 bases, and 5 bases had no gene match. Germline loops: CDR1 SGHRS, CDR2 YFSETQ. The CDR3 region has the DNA TGCGCCAGCAGCTTAAGCGGGAGTACATACAATGAGCAGTTCTTC. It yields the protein CASSLSGSTYNEQFF.

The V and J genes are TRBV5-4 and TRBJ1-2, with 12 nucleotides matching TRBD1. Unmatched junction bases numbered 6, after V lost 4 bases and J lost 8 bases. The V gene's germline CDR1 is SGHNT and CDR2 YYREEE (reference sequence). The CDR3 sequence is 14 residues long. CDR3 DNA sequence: TGTGCCAGCAGCCCTGGGACAGGGGGCGCGGGCTACACCTTC. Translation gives CASSPGTGGAGYTF.

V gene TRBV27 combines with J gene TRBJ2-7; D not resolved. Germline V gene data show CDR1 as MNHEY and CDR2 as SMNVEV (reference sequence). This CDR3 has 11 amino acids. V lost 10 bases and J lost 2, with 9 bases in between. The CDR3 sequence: CATKSAYEQYF. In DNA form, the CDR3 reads TGTGCCACCAAAAGTGCCTACGAGCAGTACTTC.

The DNA for the CDR3 is TGCGCCAGCAGCGTGGCCGGGACGACCTCCTACAATGAGCAGTTCTTC. This sequence encodes CASSVAGTTSYNEQFF. V and J are TRBV5-1 and TRBJ2-1; either TRBD1 or TRBD2 may fit D (5 bases each). The length of the CDR3 is 16 residues. Germline values: CDR1 SGHRS, CDR2 YFSETQ. The V gene lost 4 bases and the J gene lost 0 bases, with 14 bases spanning the gap.

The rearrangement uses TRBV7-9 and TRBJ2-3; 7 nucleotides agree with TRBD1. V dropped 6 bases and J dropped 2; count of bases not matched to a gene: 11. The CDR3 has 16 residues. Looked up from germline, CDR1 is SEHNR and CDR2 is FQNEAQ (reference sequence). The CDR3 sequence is CASRFAQGRPTDTQYF. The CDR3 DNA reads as TGTGCCAGCAGGTTCGCACAGGGGCGACCCACAGATACGCAGTATTTT.

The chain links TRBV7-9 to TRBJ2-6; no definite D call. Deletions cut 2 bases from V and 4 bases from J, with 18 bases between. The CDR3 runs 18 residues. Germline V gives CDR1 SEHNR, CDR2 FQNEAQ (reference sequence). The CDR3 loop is CASSLLTMWARGANVLTF. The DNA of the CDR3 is TGTGCCAGCAGCTTACTTACGATGTGGGCAAGAGGGGCCAACGTCCTGACTTTC. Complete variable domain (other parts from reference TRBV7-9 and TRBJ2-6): DTGVSQNPRHKITKRGQNVTFRCDPISEHNRLYWYRQTLGQGPEFLTYFQNEAQLEKSRLLSDRFSAERPKGSFSTLEIQRTEQGDSAMYLCASSLLTMWARGANVLTFGAGSRLTVL.

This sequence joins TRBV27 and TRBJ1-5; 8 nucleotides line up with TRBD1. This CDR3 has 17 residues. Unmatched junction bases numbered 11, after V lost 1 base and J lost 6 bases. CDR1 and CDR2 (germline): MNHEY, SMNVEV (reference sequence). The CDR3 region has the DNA TGTGCCAGCAGTTTATTGGCAGGGGGCGACCTGGGTCAGCCCCAGCATTTT. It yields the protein CASSLLAGGDLGQPQHF.

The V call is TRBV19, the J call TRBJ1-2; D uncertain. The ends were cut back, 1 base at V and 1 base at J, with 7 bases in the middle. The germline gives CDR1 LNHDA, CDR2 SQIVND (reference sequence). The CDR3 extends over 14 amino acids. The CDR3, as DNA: TGTGCCAGTAGTATAGGATGGAATAACTATGGCTACACCTTC. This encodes CASSIGWNNYGYTF.

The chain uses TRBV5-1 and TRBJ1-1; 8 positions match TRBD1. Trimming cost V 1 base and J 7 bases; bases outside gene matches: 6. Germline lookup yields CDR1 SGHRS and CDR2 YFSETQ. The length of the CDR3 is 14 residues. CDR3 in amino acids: CASSLQGAQGEAFF. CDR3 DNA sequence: TGCGCCAGCAGCTTGCAGGGGGCACAGGGTGAAGCTTTCTTT.

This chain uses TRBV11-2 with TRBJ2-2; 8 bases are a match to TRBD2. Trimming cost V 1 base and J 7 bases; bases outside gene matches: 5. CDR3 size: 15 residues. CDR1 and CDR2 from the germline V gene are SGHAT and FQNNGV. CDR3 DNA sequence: TGTGCCAGCAGCTTAGTACGGCGGGAGGTCGGGGAGCTGTTTTTT. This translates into CASSLVRREVGELFF.